This T cell receptor beta chain is drawn from a study of shared clonotypes between healthy human individuals. Assay: immunoSEQ multiplex PCR; the TCRdb copy retains only in-frame clones and omits some. The table lists over a million clones, 95% to 99% of them singletons. V was trimmed by 5 bases and J by 5 bases, leaving 19 bases between them. The germline V gene has CDR1 SGHVS and CDR2 FQNEAQ. The CDR3 length is 16 residues. The rearrangement joins TRBV7-8 to TRBJ2-1; D gene uncertain. This TCR derives from a man aged 25-45 years in good health. The sequencing input was naive CD4+ T cells sorted from blood. Noted subset: CD45RA+ positively selected. Written as DNA, the CDR3 is TGTGCCAGCAGCCATTTCATCTCGGGCCTAGACAATGAGCAGTTCTTC. Residues: CASSHFISGLDNEQFF.